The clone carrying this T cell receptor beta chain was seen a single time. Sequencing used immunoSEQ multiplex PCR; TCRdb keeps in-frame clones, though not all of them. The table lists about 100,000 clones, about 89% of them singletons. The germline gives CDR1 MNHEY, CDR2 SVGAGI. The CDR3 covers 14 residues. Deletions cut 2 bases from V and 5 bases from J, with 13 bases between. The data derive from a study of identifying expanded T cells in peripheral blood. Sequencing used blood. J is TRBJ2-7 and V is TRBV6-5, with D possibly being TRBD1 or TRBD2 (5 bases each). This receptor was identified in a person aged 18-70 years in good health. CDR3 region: CASSYRGEGHEQYF. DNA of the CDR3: TGTGCCAGCAGTTACAGGGGAGAGGGCCACGAGCAGTACTTC.